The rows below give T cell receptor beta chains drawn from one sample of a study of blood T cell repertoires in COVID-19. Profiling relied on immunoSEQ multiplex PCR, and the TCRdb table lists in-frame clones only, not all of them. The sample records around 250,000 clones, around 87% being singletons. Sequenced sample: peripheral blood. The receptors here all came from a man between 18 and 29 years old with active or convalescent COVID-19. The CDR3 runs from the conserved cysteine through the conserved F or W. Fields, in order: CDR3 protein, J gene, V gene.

CDR3aa: CASSPDSSNYGYTF
j_gene: TRBJ1-2
v_gene: TRBV28

CDR3aa: CASRLFDLDSPLHF
j_gene: TRBJ1-6
v_gene: TRBV28

CDR3aa: CASSQEAHQQYF
j_gene: TRBJ2-7
v_gene: TRBV3-1/TRBV3-2

CDR3aa: CASSLSGVALYEQYF
j_gene: TRBJ2-7
v_gene: TRBV7-9

CDR3aa: CASSLRGEYYNEQFF
j_gene: TRBJ2-1
v_gene: TRBV9

CDR3aa: CASTGLDNQPQHF
j_gene: TRBJ1-5
v_gene: TRBV19

CDR3aa: CAGPTFTDTQYF
j_gene: TRBJ2-3
v_gene: TRBV5-1

CDR3aa: CATSRDGDTEAFF
j_gene: TRBJ1-1
v_gene: TRBV24-1

CDR3aa: CASSETGMINEKLFF
j_gene: TRBJ1-4
v_gene: TRBV9

CDR3aa: CASSLDPTGSSNQPQHF
j_gene: TRBJ1-5
v_gene: TRBV5-1

CDR3aa: CASTDFYNEQFF
j_gene: TRBJ2-1
v_gene: TRBV6-5

CDR3aa: CASSLVGTDQETQYF
j_gene: TRBJ2-5
v_gene: TRBV7-9

CDR3aa: CASSQDRGQVNEKLFF
j_gene: TRBJ1-4
v_gene: TRBV4-3

CDR3aa: CSVAGVTEAFF
j_gene: TRBJ1-1
v_gene: TRBV29-1

CDR3aa: CATAARGASYEQYF
j_gene: TRBJ2-7
v_gene: TRBV24-1

CDR3aa: CASSQAIWRQETQYF
j_gene: TRBJ2-5
v_gene: TRBV4-3

CDR3aa: CASSPGETLGSNNEQFF
j_gene: TRBJ2-1
v_gene: TRBV4-2

CDR3aa: CATSDHVGGGYTF
j_gene: TRBJ1-2
v_gene: TRBV24-1

CDR3aa: CASSANTEGGKLFF
j_gene: TRBJ1-4
v_gene: TRBV5-4

CDR3aa: CASSSSGVDQETQYF
j_gene: TRBJ2-5
v_gene: TRBV7-6

CDR3aa: CASSFYSGKAEAFF
j_gene: TRBJ1-1
v_gene: TRBV5-1

CDR3aa: CSVVKGGSEAFF
j_gene: TRBJ1-1
v_gene: TRBV29-1

CDR3aa: CASSARPGQAAWEQYF
j_gene: TRBJ2-7
v_gene: TRBV19

CDR3aa: CASSLSTDNEQFF
j_gene: TRBJ2-1
v_gene: TRBV7-9

CDR3aa: CASSLLSGRYNEQFF
j_gene: TRBJ2-1
v_gene: TRBV7-3

CDR3aa: CASSQGGIGSPLHF
j_gene: TRBJ1-6
v_gene: TRBV5-1

CDR3aa: CASSVGTANEKLFF
j_gene: TRBJ1-4
v_gene: TRBV2

CDR3aa: CASSSGGIENTEAFF
j_gene: TRBJ1-1
v_gene: TRBV11-1

CDR3aa: CASRSTSDTGELFF
j_gene: TRBJ2-2
v_gene: TRBV13

CDR3aa: CASSQPGQGRDTQYF
j_gene: TRBJ2-3
v_gene: TRBV3-1/TRBV3-2

CDR3aa: CASSLARASGYNEQFF
j_gene: TRBJ2-1
v_gene: TRBV5-4

CDR3aa: CATSGHLYNQPQHF
j_gene: TRBJ1-5
v_gene: TRBV24-1

CDR3aa: CASSIDLSEWSSYGYTF
j_gene: TRBJ1-2
v_gene: TRBV19

CDR3aa: CASSFKPSLRQGQTQYF
j_gene: TRBJ2-5
v_gene: TRBV11-3

CDR3aa: CASSQGSNQPQHF
j_gene: TRBJ1-5
v_gene: TRBV13

CDR3aa: CASSGSQGYVNTGELFF
j_gene: TRBJ2-2
v_gene: TRBV6-1

CDR3aa: CASSSLVLETQYF
j_gene: TRBJ2-5
v_gene: TRBV7-9

CDR3aa: CASSYGHPNTEAFF
j_gene: TRBJ1-1
v_gene: TRBV19

CDR3aa: CASSLVTTEAGYTF
j_gene: TRBJ1-2
v_gene: TRBV5-8

CDR3aa: CSVERDTNTQYF
j_gene: TRBJ2-3
v_gene: TRBV29-1

CDR3aa: CASSLIAGGYRYNEQFF
j_gene: TRBJ2-1
v_gene: TRBV7-2

CDR3aa: CASSPRKGGQRVTEAFF
j_gene: TRBJ1-1
v_gene: TRBV6-2/TRBV6-3

CDR3aa: CASSSQATSDTQYF
j_gene: TRBJ2-3
v_gene: TRBV19

CDR3aa: CASSQDLGLAADNEQFF
j_gene: TRBJ2-1
v_gene: TRBV4-1

CDR3aa: CASSLNRSGGDDF
j_gene: TRBJ1-6
v_gene: TRBV28

CDR3aa: CASSQLAGELNEQFF
j_gene: TRBJ2-1
v_gene: TRBV5-1

CDR3aa: CAWSALRGANVLTF
j_gene: TRBJ2-6
v_gene: TRBV30

CDR3aa: CASSEASAGNGGYTF
j_gene: TRBJ1-2
v_gene: TRBV6-1

CDR3aa: CASSPGTDSNYGYTF
j_gene: TRBJ1-2
v_gene: TRBV2

CDR3aa: CASSSSTGRRVGTEAFF
j_gene: TRBJ1-1
v_gene: TRBV6-2/TRBV6-3

CDR3aa: CASSLNPGGSSTDTQYF
j_gene: TRBJ2-3
v_gene: TRBV7-3

CDR3aa: CASSLENRDTTIYF
j_gene: TRBJ1-3
v_gene: TRBV11-2

CDR3aa: CAISERGGSGTDTQYF
j_gene: TRBJ2-3
v_gene: TRBV10-3

CDR3aa: CASSERWRDSSYGYTF
j_gene: TRBJ1-2
v_gene: TRBV6-1

CDR3aa: CASSFRGQSTGELFF
j_gene: TRBJ2-2
v_gene: TRBV11-3